Listed below are T cell receptor beta chains from one sample, sequenced in a study of PD-1 blockade in classical Hodgkin lymphoma. TCRdb keeps only in-frame clones here, not all; method: immunoSEQ multiplex PCR. Altogether roughly 40,000 clones are present, 80% to 90% being singletons, with the ten largest covering around 9%. Specimen: peripheral blood mononuclear cells (PBMCs), collected at baseline. These receptors all come from a human donor with classical Hodgkin lymphoma. The CDR3 runs from the conserved cysteine through the conserved F or W. The order of the fields is CDR3 protein, CDR3 DNA, J gene, V gene, D gene, clone size. A D gene is named only where the DNA matches it firmly. The listing skips clone size in some rows; elsewhere it reads once, few, many or a size class.

CASRRGLRGNEKLFF | TGTGCCAGCAGGCGCGGGTTGAGGGGGAATGAAAAACTGTTTTTT | TRBJ1-4 | TRBV7-9 | NA | NA
CASSPTADSPLHF | TGTGCCAGTAGTCCTACAGCTGATTCACCCCTCCACTTT | TRBJ1-6 | TRBV19 | NA | NA
CASSIDFGPIAGELFF | TGTGCCAGTAGTATAGATTTTGGGCCTATCGCCGGGGAGCTGTTTTTT | TRBJ2-2 | TRBV19 | NA | NA
CASTSLRGFTEAFF | TGTGCCAGCACCTCTCTTAGGGGTTTCACTGAAGCTTTCTTT | TRBJ1-1 | TRBV7-9 | NA | NA
CASSWTGTYEQYF | TGTGCCAGCAGTTGGACAGGGACCTACGAGCAGTACTTC | TRBJ2-7 | TRBV6-5 | TRBD1 | NA
CASSPWEGRETQYF | TGTGCCAGCAGCCCATGGGAGGGACGGGAGACCCAGTACTTC | TRBJ2-5 | TRBV5-5 | TRBD2 | NA
CASSSWTGFEQYF | TGTGCCAGCAGCTCATGGACAGGGTTCGAGCAGTACTTC | TRBJ2-7 | TRBV7-8 | TRBD1 | few
CASSLNGMNTEAFF | TGCGCCAGCAGCTTGAACGGCATGAACACTGAAGCTTTCTTT | TRBJ1-1 | TRBV5-1 | NA | NA
CASTIIGQGGQPQHF | TGTGCCAGCACCATTATCGGACAGGGTGGTCAGCCCCAGCATTTT | TRBJ1-5 | TRBV28 | TRBD1 | NA
CASSDDPYQETQYF | TGTGCCAGCAGTGATGATCCGTACCAAGAGACCCAGTACTTC | TRBJ2-5 | TRBV6-1 | NA | NA
CASSSTSGALYEQYF | TGCGCCAGCAGCTCTACTAGCGGGGCCCTCTACGAGCAGTACTTC | TRBJ2-7 | TRBV5-1 | TRBD2 | NA
CASSLRGAPRQPQHF | TGTGCCAGCAGCTTACGGGGGGCCCCACGGCAGCCCCAGCATTTT | TRBJ1-5 | TRBV7-2 | NA | NA
CAISRGLADTQYF | TGTGCCATCAGCCGGGGACTAGCAGATACGCAGTATTTT | TRBJ2-3 | TRBV10-3 | TRBD2 | once
CASSGGLGLAGNTGELFF | TGTGCCAGCAGCGGGGGGCTAGGCCTAGCGGGGAACACCGGGGAGCTGTTTTTT | TRBJ2-2 | TRBV7-8 | TRBD2 | NA
CASSLVGRHYEQYF | TGTGCCAGCAGCTTGGTGGGACGGCACTACGAGCAGTACTTC | TRBJ2-7 | TRBV19 | NA | NA
CASSYPGTTNEKLFF | TGTGCCAGCAGTTACCCGGGCACAACTAATGAAAAACTGTTTTTT | TRBJ1-4 | TRBV6-5 | NA | NA
CASRPGTPLRDEQFF | TGTGCCAGCAGACCCGGGACCCCACTAAGAGATGAGCAGTTCTTC | TRBJ2-1 | TRBV27 | NA | NA
CASSELWGGTDTQYF | TGTGCCAGCAGTGAATTGTGGGGGGGCACAGATACGCAGTATTTT | TRBJ2-3 | TRBV6-1 | NA | NA
CASSQERGQGTSSYEQYF | TGCGCCAGCAGCCAAGAGAGGGGACAGGGGACAAGCTCCTACGAGCAGTACTTC | TRBJ2-7 | TRBV4-1 | TRBD1 | NA
CASSLGWGETNTGELFF | TGTGCCAGCAGCTTGGGCTGGGGGGAAACGAACACCGGGGAGCTGTTTTTT | TRBJ2-2 | TRBV5-8 | NA | NA
CASSRQGAGANVLTF | TGTGCCAGCAGTCGACAGGGGGCTGGGGCCAACGTCCTGACTTTC | TRBJ2-6 | TRBV6-5 | TRBD1 | NA
CASSYQTSGPYEQYF | TGTGCCAGCAGTTACCAGACTAGCGGGCCTTACGAGCAGTACTTC | TRBJ2-7 | TRBV6-6 | TRBD2 | NA
CASSATGHLLSYEQYF | TGTGCCAGCAGCGCCACCGGACACCTCCTTTCCTACGAGCAGTACTTC | TRBJ2-7 | TRBV13 | NA | NA
CASSSTGRYGYTF | TGTGCCAGCAGTTCCACCGGCCGCTATGGCTACACCTTC | TRBJ1-2 | TRBV6-6 | NA | NA
CASSFGLAGGQSTDTQYF | TGCGCCAGCAGCTTCGGACTAGCGGGGGGGCAGAGCACAGATACGCAGTATTTT | TRBJ2-3 | TRBV5-1 | TRBD2 | NA
CASSPQGLGELFF | TGTGCCAGCAGTCCGCAGGGGCTGGGGGAGCTGTTTTTT | TRBJ2-2 | TRBV6-1 | NA | NA
CASSYGGPNYGYTF | TGTGCCAGCAGTTACGGGGGCCCTAACTATGGCTACACCTTC | TRBJ1-2 | TRBV6-6 | NA | NA
CASKGLAGPGETQYF | TGTGCCAGCAAAGGACTAGCGGGCCCCGGAGAGACCCAGTACTTC | TRBJ2-5 | TRBV2 | TRBD2 | medium-sized
CASSLKRGYSGNTIYF | TGTGCCAGCAGCCTTAAAAGGGGGTACTCTGGAAACACCATATATTTT | TRBJ1-3 | TRBV27 | NA | NA
CASSLSASGGRNEQFF | TGTGCCAGCAGCTTATCGGCTAGCGGAGGACGCAATGAGCAGTTCTTC | TRBJ2-1 | TRBV5-8 | TRBD2 | NA
CASSTTGKVAYEQYF | TGTGCCAGCTCAACGACAGGGAAGGTGGCCTACGAGCAGTACTTC | TRBJ2-7 | TRBV18 | TRBD1 | NA
CASSKGGSYEQYF | TGCGCCAGCAGCAAAGGGGGATCCTACGAGCAGTACTTC | TRBJ2-7 | TRBV5-5 | NA | NA
CASSSRDRDHEQFF | TGTGCCAGCAGCTCCCGGGACAGGGACCATGAGCAGTTCTTC | TRBJ2-1 | TRBV7-9 | TRBD1 | NA
CASSPDRVREANVLTF | TGTGCCAGCAGCCCCGACAGGGTAAGGGAAGCCAACGTCCTGACTTTC | TRBJ2-6 | TRBV7-9 | TRBD1 | NA
CASRVQGAGYGYTF | TGTGCCAGCAGAGTACAGGGGGCCGGCTATGGCTACACCTTC | TRBJ1-2 | TRBV6-6 | TRBD1 | NA
CSTRVGWEQFF | TGCAGTACGAGAGTTGGGTGGGAGCAGTTCTTC | TRBJ2-1 | TRBV20-1 | NA | few